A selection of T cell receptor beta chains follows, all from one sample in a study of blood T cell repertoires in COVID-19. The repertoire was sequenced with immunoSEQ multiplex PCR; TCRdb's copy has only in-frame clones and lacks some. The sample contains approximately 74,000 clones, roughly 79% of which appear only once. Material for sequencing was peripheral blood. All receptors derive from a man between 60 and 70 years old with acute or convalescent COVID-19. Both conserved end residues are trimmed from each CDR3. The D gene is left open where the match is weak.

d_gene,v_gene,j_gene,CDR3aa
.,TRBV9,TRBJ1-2,ASSPSQSYGYT
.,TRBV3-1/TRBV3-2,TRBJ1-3,ASSHNPNYSGNTIY
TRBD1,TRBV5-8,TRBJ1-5,ASSLGQGQPQH
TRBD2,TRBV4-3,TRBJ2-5,ASSPGGGVRETQY
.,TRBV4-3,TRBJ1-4,ASSQETGIATNEKLF
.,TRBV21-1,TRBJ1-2,ANDRGYGYT
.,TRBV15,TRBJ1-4,ATSRAEDRLL
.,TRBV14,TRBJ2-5,ASSHIQETQY
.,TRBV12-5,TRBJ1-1,ASAPYGGRGTEAF
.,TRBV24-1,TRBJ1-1,ATSDDTGTEAF
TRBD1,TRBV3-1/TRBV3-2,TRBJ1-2,ASSPPGQGAGGYT
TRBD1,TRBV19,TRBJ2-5,ASSPRGRGETQY
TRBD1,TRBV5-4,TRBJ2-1,ASSPEGDRGKDEQF
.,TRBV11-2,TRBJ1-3,ASISGVSGNTIY
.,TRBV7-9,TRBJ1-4,ASSQSRGATNEKLF
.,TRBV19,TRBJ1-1,ASSNRGESTEAF
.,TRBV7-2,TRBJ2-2,ASSLYFNGELF
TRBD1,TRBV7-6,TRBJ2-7,ASSSDRVGSYEQY
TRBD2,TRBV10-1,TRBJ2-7,ASSDPGTRGDYEQY
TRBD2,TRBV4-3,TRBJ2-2,ASSVGGGPTGELF
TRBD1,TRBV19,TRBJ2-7,ASRAPGQSGEQY
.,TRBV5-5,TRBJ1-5,ASSFGGDQPQH
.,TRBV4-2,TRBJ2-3,ASSQDTSSDTQY
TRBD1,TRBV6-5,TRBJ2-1,ASRTTGANEQF
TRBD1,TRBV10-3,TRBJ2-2,AISAPQGTGVSVGELF
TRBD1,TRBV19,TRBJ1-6,ASKKGAQRDSPLH
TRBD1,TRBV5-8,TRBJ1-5,ASSFGTDRVQPQH
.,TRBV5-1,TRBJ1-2,ASRPAGDFNYGYT
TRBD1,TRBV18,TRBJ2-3,ASSPDRGRGGTQY
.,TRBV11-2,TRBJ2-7,ASSHGQSYEQY
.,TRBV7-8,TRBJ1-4,ASSLTGLVEKLF
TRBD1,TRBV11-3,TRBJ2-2,ASSPGQATSTGELF
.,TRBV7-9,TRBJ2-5,ASSLAGGQETQY
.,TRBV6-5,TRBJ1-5,ASSRYSNQPQH
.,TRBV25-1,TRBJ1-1,ASSEFGGIDLAF
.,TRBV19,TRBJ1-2,ASSIPGQNNLLGGYT
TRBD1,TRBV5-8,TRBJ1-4,ASSKGGGINEKLF
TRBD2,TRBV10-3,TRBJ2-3,AIAGTSGGTFDTQY
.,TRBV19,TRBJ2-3,ASSIGGGVGDTQY
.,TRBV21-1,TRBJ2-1,ASSSHSGGFRYEQF
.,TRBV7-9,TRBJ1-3,ASSLRQAGNTIY
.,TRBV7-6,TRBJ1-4,ASSRGVATNEKLF
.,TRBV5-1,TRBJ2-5,ASSLAGETQY
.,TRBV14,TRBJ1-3,ASSRVVSSGNTIY
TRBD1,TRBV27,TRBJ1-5,ASSSGGTLPTQH
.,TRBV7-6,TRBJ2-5,ASSPQLAQETQY
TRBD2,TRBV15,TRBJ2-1,ATNSGRSSYNEQF
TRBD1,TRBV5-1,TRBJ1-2,ASSSTGGADYGYT
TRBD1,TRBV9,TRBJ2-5,ASSVGGQQETQY
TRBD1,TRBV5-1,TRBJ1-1,ASSPRQGALGAF
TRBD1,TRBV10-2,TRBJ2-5,ASSERQGLAETQY